A single sample gave rise to the 22 T cell receptor beta chains below, sequenced in a study of graft-versus-host responses after intestinal transplantation. Profiling relied on immunoSEQ multiplex PCR, and the TCRdb table lists in-frame clones only, not all of them. Among approximately 75,000 clones listed, roughly 90% were seen once. The antigens of these receptors remain unknown. Source: unstimulated CD8+ T cells sorted from spleen or lymph node cells, taken before transplant. The receptor source for this set is a human donor who was the organ donor for an intestinal transplant.

J is TRBJ1-1 and V is TRBV4-1; possible D gene TRBD1, 5 bases. The CDR3 covers 15 residues. The V end lost 1 base, the J end lost 4 bases, and 13 bases lay between the germline ends. The germline CDR1 and CDR2 sequences are MGHRA and YSYEKL. The CDR3 region is CASSQGGDRSTEAFF. The CDR3 nucleotides read TGCGCCAGCAGCCAAGGGGGCGACAGATCCACTGAAGCTTTCTTT.

This rearrangement joins TRBV6-5 to TRBJ1-1; TRBD1 is a possible D gene (5 bases). This CDR3 contains 13 residues. Germline V gene sequence: CDR1 MNHEY, CDR2 SVGAGI. Trimming removed 7 bases from V and 5 bases from J, with 14 bases in between. CDR3 sequence: CASTEGRWTEAFF. For the CDR3, the DNA is TGTGCCAGCACGGAGGGGAGGTGGACTGAAGCTTTCTTT.

This clone is a singleton in its sample. The chain is built from TRBV7-8 and TRBJ1-5, with 7 positions matching TRBD1. Germline values: CDR1 SGHVS, CDR2 FQNEAQ. J lost 4 bases, V lost 0 bases, and 9 bases had no gene match. This CDR3 region has 17 residues. As DNA, the CDR3 is TGTGCCAGCAGCTTAGCCCTCCAGGGGGAACCTAATCAGCCCCAGCATTTT. Residues: CASSLALQGEPNQPQHF.

The chain employs TRBV6-1 and TRBJ1-1; no clear D. Germline assignment: CDR1 MNHNS and CDR2 SASEGT. V lost 2 bases, J lost 3 bases, and 10 bases lay in between. There are 14 residues in the CDR3. The CDR3 DNA sequence: TGTGCCAGCAGTGAACAACGGTTCGACACTGAAGCTTTCTTT. Translation gives CASSEQRFDTEAFF.

The rearrangement links TRBV27 to TRBJ2-1; TRBD2 matches 8 bases. From germline, CDR1 is MNHEY and CDR2 SMNVEV (reference sequence). V lost 3 bases to trimming and J lost 4 bases; unmatched junction nucleotides: 5. CDR3 length: 15 residues. As DNA, the CDR3 is TGTGCCAGCAGTTTGGGCGGGGGGAAATACAATGAGCAGTTCTTC. It yields the protein CASSLGGGKYNEQFF.

This rearrangement joins TRBV27 to TRBJ2-3; no clear D gene. CDR3 length equals 14 residues. In germline, CDR1 is MNHEY, CDR2 SMNVEV (reference sequence). Trimming removed 8 bases from V and 0 bases from J, with 12 bases in between. CDR3 in amino acids: CASSMPLSTDTQYF. CDR3 nucleotide sequence: TGTGCCAGCTCTATGCCCCTTAGCACAGATACGCAGTATTTT.

The genes are TRBV27 and TRBJ2-2, with D perhaps TRBD2 (6 bases). CDR1 and CDR2 from the germline V gene are MNHEY and SMNVEV (reference sequence). Trimming removed 1 base from V and 1 base from J, with 10 bases in between. The CDR3 length is 16 residues. The CDR3 loop is CASSLLIGRNTGELFF. For the CDR3, the DNA is TGTGCCAGCAGTTTATTGATCGGGAGGAACACCGGGGAGCTGTTTTTT.

This chain connects TRBV5-1 to TRBJ1-1; no clear D gene. The CDR3 extends over 12 amino acids. Germline assignment: CDR1 SGHRS and CDR2 YFSETQ. Trimming took 4 bases from V and 4 from J, leaving 8 bases between them. The CDR3 DNA follows: TGCGCCAGCAGCCTGGTCGGCACTGAAGCTTTCTTT. Translating it yields CASSLVGTEAFF. Based on the CDR3 plus reference TRBV5-1 and TRBJ1-1, the full variable domain is KAGVTQTPRYLIKTRGQQVTLSCSPISGHRSVSWYQQTPGQGLQFLFEYFSETQRNKGNFPGRFSGRQFSNSRSEMNVSTLELGDSALYLCASSLVGTEAFFGQGTRLTVV.

The chain recombines TRBV6-1 with TRBJ1-2, with D possibly being TRBD1 (6 bases). The germline CDR1 and CDR2 sequences are MNHNS and SASEGT. There are 14 residues in the CDR3. Trimming pared 1 base from V and 3 bases from J, leaving 9 bases between. In nucleotides, the CDR3 is TGTGCCAGCAGTGAAGAGGGGGGGTACTATGGCTACACCTTC. Amino acid sequence: CASSEEGGYYGYTF.

V is TRBV5-1 and J is TRBJ2-5, with TRBD1 identical over 7 bases. Germline CDR1 reads SGHRS; CDR2 reads YFSETQ. The V segment lost 9 bases and the J segment 5 bases; nucleotides outside the gene matches: 13. This CDR3 is 14 amino acids long. CDR3 amino acids: CATTGQGGMETQYF. The CDR3 DNA reads TGCGCCACCACCGGCCAAGGGGGCATGGAGACCCAGTACTTC.

This clone appeared a single time. The chain has TRBV4-3 and TRBJ2-3, with 8 nucleotides matching TRBD2. V gave up 0 bases and J gave up 5 bases; unmatched junction bases: 1. Germline V CDR1 and CDR2: LGHNA, YSLEER. The CDR3 extends over 14 amino acids. Here the CDR3 reads CASSQDSGVDTQYF. The CDR3, as DNA: TGCGCCAGCAGCCAAGATAGCGGGGTAGATACGCAGTATTTT.

This chain joins TRBV10-1 and TRBJ1-2, with a weak D call TRBD1 (6 bases). Between the trimmed V and J ends, which lost 10 bases and 4 bases, there was a span of 16 bases. The CDR3 is made up of 13 amino acids. Germline-derived CDR1 and CDR2 are WNHNN and SYGVQD (reference sequence). The CDR3 nucleotides are TGCGCCACCCGGACAGCTCTGGGCTATGGCTACACCTTC. Translating it yields CATRTALGYGYTF.

The chain uses TRBV2 and TRBJ2-7; 8 bases align to TRBD2. The CDR3 contains 13 residues. In germline, CDR1 is SNHLY, CDR2 FYNNEI. Trimming took 2 bases from V and 6 from J; bases not matched to a gene: 3. The CDR3 DNA follows: TGTGCCAGCAGTGAACTCGGGGGGGCCGAGCAGTACGTC. Translating it yields CASSELGGAEQYV.

The rearrangement joins TRBV7-2 to TRBJ1-4; D ambiguous. The CDR3 consists of 13 residues. The V gene's germline CDR1 is SGHTA and CDR2 FQGNSA. The V end was cut by 0 bases, the J end by 8 bases, with 7 bases between. CDR3 nucleotides: TGTGCCAGCAGCTTAGCCCCATTGGAAAAACTGTTTTTT. Its protein is CASSLAPLEKLFF.

V usage is TRBV4-2 and J usage is TRBJ2-5, with 8 bases lining up with TRBD2. Losses at the gene ends were 3 bases for V and 4 bases for J; bases not matched to a gene: 1. The CDR3 has 13 residues. The germline CDR1 and CDR2 sequences are LGHNA and YNFKEQ. Here the CDR3 reads CASSQLAGETQYF. The CDR3 DNA reads as TGTGCCAGCAGCCAGCTAGCGGGAGAGACCCAGTACTTC.

This chain uses TRBV14 with TRBJ2-1; 7 bases line up with TRBD1. J gave up 4 bases and V 3 bases, and 9 bases lay outside the gene matches. The CDR3 extends over 16 amino acids. Germline V gene lookup returns CDR1 SGHDN and CDR2 FVKESK. As DNA, the CDR3 is TGTGCCAGCAGCCACCCCCAGGGGGTAGGGTACAATGAGCAGTTCTTC. Translation gives CASSHPQGVGYNEQFF.

For this clone: Other DNA sequences in this specimen translate into the identical CDR3. V usage is TRBV9 and J usage is TRBJ2-5; 9 nucleotides match TRBD2. The length of the CDR3 is 15 residues. Germline lookup yields CDR1 SGDLS and CDR2 YYNGEE. The J segment lost 5 bases and the V segment lost 0 bases, leaving 5 bases of the junction unmatched. The CDR3 nucleotides read TGTGCCAGCAGCGTAGGCTTAGCGGGGGAGGAGACCCAGTACTTC. Translating gives CASSVGLAGEETQYF.

The chain combines TRBV6-1 with TRBJ2-7; tentative D call: TRBD2 (6 bases). The CDR3 sequence is 15 residues long. CDR1 is MNHNS, CDR2 SASEGT, per germline. Trimming removed 6 bases from V and 5 bases from J, with 20 bases in between. CDR3 sequence: CASSRQPEGSHEQYV. The DNA of the CDR3 is TGTGCCAGCAGCCGTCAGCCGGAGGGCAGCCACGAGCAGTACGTC.

The chain is built from TRBV25-1 and TRBJ1-1; the match to TRBD1 covers 7 bases. CDR1 MGHDK and CDR2 SYGVNS come from the germline V gene. Trimming took 5 bases from V and 4 from J; bases not matched to a gene: 4. CDR3 length: 13 residues. Here the CDR3 reads CASSTGVSTEAFF. The DNA for the CDR3 is TGTGCCAGCAGTACAGGGGTGAGCACTGAAGCTTTCTTT.

This chain links TRBV18 with TRBJ2-5; D not certain. Germline-derived CDR1 and CDR2 are KGHSH and LQKENI. V dropped 1 base and J dropped 0 bases, with 9 bases sitting between them. The CDR3 loop spans 15 amino acids. Here the CDR3 DNA reads TGTGCCAGCTCACCACAGGCGGAGAACCAAGAGACCCAGTACTTC. This gives the protein CASSPQAENQETQYF.

This sequence joins TRBV5-1 and TRBJ2-2; TRBD2 matches at 10 bases. The CDR3 has 15 residues. Germline V CDR1 and CDR2: SGHRS, YFSETQ. With V trimmed by 4 bases and J by 5 bases, 5 bases remained unmatched. CDR3 region: CASSAGLAVTGELFF. In DNA, the CDR3 is TGCGCCAGCAGCGCAGGACTAGCGGTAACCGGGGAGCTGTTTTTT.

This clone was picked up one time. V and J are TRBV7-9 and TRBJ1-1; 7 nucleotides agree with TRBD1. The CDR3 has 13 residues. The ends lost 5 bases at V and 5 bases at J; junction bases unmatched: 5. Per germline, CDR1 SEHNR and CDR2 FQNEAQ (reference sequence). The CDR3, as DNA: TGTGCCAGCAGCCCCGCAGGGGGGACTGAAGCTTTCTTT. Protein: CASSPAGGTEAFF. Full variable domain (outside the CDR3, taken from reference TRBV7-9 and TRBJ1-1): DTGVSQNPRHKITKRGQNVTFRCDPISEHNRLYWYRQTLGQGPEFLTYFQNEAQLEKSRLLSDRFSAERPKGSFSTLEIQRTEQGDSAMYLCASSPAGGTEAFFGQGTRLTVV.